These T cell receptor beta chains were read from a single sample in a study of T cells in localized non-small cell lung cancer. TCRdb's table, derived via immunoSEQ multiplex PCR, lists solely in-frame clones and lacks some. Of under 15,000 clones listed, around 80% are singletons. Sequencing used peripheral blood, obtained before any cancer treatment. The receptors come from a male donor aged 60 or over with stage I lung adenocarcinoma. CDR3s include the opening cysteine and the closing phenylalanine or tryptophan. A D gene is named only where the DNA matches it firmly. Some rows mark clone size as missing; the rest say once, few, many or name a class of expanded clone.

j_gene: TRBJ1-4
abundance: .
v_gene: TRBV5-1
d_gene: .
CDR3aa: CASSLAVSEANEKLFF
CDR3nt: TGCGCCAGCAGCTTGGCCGTGTCAGAGGCTAATGAAAAACTGTTTTTT

j_gene: TRBJ2-3
abundance: .
v_gene: TRBV7-3
d_gene: TRBD2
CDR3aa: CASSYVAGGPASTQYF
CDR3nt: TGTGCCAGCAGCTACGTAGCGGGAGGGCCCGCTAGTACGCAGTATTTT

j_gene: TRBJ2-7
abundance: .
v_gene: TRBV4-2
d_gene: TRBD2
CDR3aa: CASSPGTSGYEQYF
CDR3nt: TGTGCCAGCAGCCCCGGGACTAGCGGTTACGAGCAGTACTTC

j_gene: TRBJ2-1
abundance: .
v_gene: TRBV11-2
d_gene: TRBD2
CDR3aa: CASSLVSFSAGAGDEQFF
CDR3nt: TGTGCCAGCAGCTTAGTGTCTTTCTCCGCGGGAGCGGGGGATGAGCAGTTCTTC

j_gene: TRBJ1-4
abundance: .
v_gene: TRBV10-3
d_gene: .
CDR3aa: CAISEGIGTNEKLFF
CDR3nt: TGTGCCATCAGTGAGGGAATTGGTACTAATGAAAAACTGTTTTTT

j_gene: TRBJ2-1
abundance: .
v_gene: TRBV11-2
d_gene: .
CDR3aa: CASSSPRGLIRKFF
CDR3nt: TGTGCCAGCAGCTCACCCCGAGGCCTCATTCGGAAGTTCTTC

j_gene: TRBJ2-3
abundance: .
v_gene: TRBV6-1
d_gene: .
CDR3aa: CATKGDMITDTQYF
CDR3nt: TGTGCCACAAAAGGGGACATGATCACAGATACGCAGTATTTT

j_gene: TRBJ2-5
abundance: .
v_gene: TRBV30
d_gene: TRBD1
CDR3aa: CAWSRSGTGGTAQYF
CDR3nt: TGTGCCTGGAGTAGATCCGGGACAGGGGGTACGGCCCAGTACTTC

j_gene: TRBJ1-1
abundance: .
v_gene: TRBV10-3
d_gene: .
CDR3aa: CAIKSSGVRTEAFF
CDR3nt: TGTGCCATCAAAAGTTCCGGGGTGCGCACTGAAGCTTTCTTT

j_gene: TRBJ2-1
abundance: .
v_gene: TRBV6-1
d_gene: .
CDR3aa: CASSEAGVYDEQFF
CDR3nt: TGTGCCAGCAGTGAAGCGGGAGTTTACGATGAGCAGTTCTTC

j_gene: TRBJ2-7
abundance: .
v_gene: TRBV2
d_gene: .
CDR3aa: CASSLTYEQYF
CDR3nt: TGTGCCAGCAGCCTTACCTACGAGCAGTACTTC

j_gene: TRBJ1-6
abundance: .
v_gene: TRBV28
d_gene: .
CDR3aa: CASSQDRSSSYNSPLHF
CDR3nt: TGTGCCAGCAGCCAAGACAGGTCGAGCTCCTATAATTCACCCCTCCACTTT

j_gene: TRBJ2-3
abundance: .
v_gene: TRBV7-3
d_gene: TRBD2
CDR3aa: CASSRGLAGTDTQYF
CDR3nt: TGTGCCAGCAGCCGGGGACTAGCGGGCACAGATACGCAGTATTTT

j_gene: TRBJ1-4
abundance: once
v_gene: TRBV30
d_gene: .
CDR3aa: CAWSVGGEKLFF
CDR3nt: TGTGCCTGGAGTGTAGGGGGGGAAAAACTGTTTTTT

j_gene: TRBJ1-2
abundance: .
v_gene: TRBV28
d_gene: .
CDR3aa: CASSFGTARGYTF
CDR3nt: TGTGCCAGCAGTTTCGGAACAGCGAGGGGCTACACCTTC

j_gene: TRBJ2-5
abundance: .
v_gene: TRBV7-2
d_gene: .
CDR3aa: CASSFDRTETQYF
CDR3nt: TGTGCCAGCAGCTTTGACAGGACAGAGACCCAGTACTTC

j_gene: TRBJ1-4
abundance: few
v_gene: TRBV2
d_gene: TRBD1
CDR3aa: CASRGQGGEKLFF
CDR3nt: TGTGCCAGCAGAGGACAGGGTGGCGAAAAACTGTTTTTT

j_gene: TRBJ2-1
abundance: .
v_gene: TRBV7-8
d_gene: TRBD1
CDR3aa: CASSPRQGKFF
CDR3nt: TGTGCCAGCAGCCCCCGACAGGGCAAGTTCTTC

j_gene: TRBJ2-7
abundance: .
v_gene: TRBV29-1
d_gene: .
CDR3aa: CSVGGVSSYEQYF
CDR3nt: TGCAGCGTTGGTGGAGTTAGTTCCTACGAGCAGTACTTC

j_gene: TRBJ2-3
abundance: .
v_gene: TRBV7-9
d_gene: TRBD2
CDR3aa: CASSLDLAGYTDTQYF
CDR3nt: TGTGCCAGCAGCTTAGACCTAGCGGGGTACACAGATACGCAGTATTTT

j_gene: TRBJ2-7
abundance: .
v_gene: TRBV7-3
d_gene: TRBD2
CDR3aa: CANQLRAGVESYEQYF
CDR3nt: TGTGCCAACCAATTAAGGGCGGGAGTAGAATCCTACGAGCAGTACTTC

j_gene: TRBJ2-1
abundance: .
v_gene: TRBV4-2
d_gene: TRBD2
CDR3aa: CASSQDRLGTLKAGGNEQFF
CDR3nt: TGTGCCAGCAGCCAAGATCGGCTCGGGACTCTCAAAGCGGGAGGCAATGAGCAGTTCTTC

j_gene: TRBJ2-3
abundance: .
v_gene: TRBV28
d_gene: .
CDR3aa: CASRPTGSSDTQYF
CDR3nt: TGTGCCAGCAGGCCGACGGGCTCCTCAGATACGCAGTATTTT

j_gene: TRBJ1-1
abundance: .
v_gene: TRBV29-1
d_gene: .
CDR3aa: CSASTGRNTEAFF
CDR3nt: TGCAGCGCGTCTACAGGGCGGAACACTGAAGCTTTCTTT

j_gene: TRBJ2-2
abundance: .
v_gene: TRBV5-6
d_gene: .
CDR3aa: CASSLGQPGTGELFF
CDR3nt: TGTGCCAGCAGCCTTGGACAGCCCGGCACCGGGGAGCTGTTTTTT

j_gene: TRBJ2-7
abundance: .
v_gene: TRBV9
d_gene: .
CDR3aa: CASSVAEYYEQYF
CDR3nt: TGTGCCAGCAGCGTAGCGGAATACTACGAGCAGTACTTC

j_gene: TRBJ1-2
abundance: .
v_gene: TRBV4-3
d_gene: TRBD1
CDR3aa: CASSQVPRQGAYGYTF
CDR3nt: TGCGCCAGCAGCCAAGTCCCTCGACAGGGGGCTTATGGCTACACCTTC

j_gene: TRBJ2-6
abundance: .
v_gene: TRBV19
d_gene: TRBD1
CDR3aa: CASSTGTGESGANVLTF
CDR3nt: TGTGCCAGTAGTACCGGGACAGGGGAATCTGGGGCCAACGTCCTGACTTTC

j_gene: TRBJ1-1
abundance: .
v_gene: TRBV6-8
d_gene: .
CDR3aa: CASRKGPSNTEAFF
CDR3nt: TGTGCCAGCAGAAAAGGACCCAGCAACACTGAAGCTTTCTTT

j_gene: TRBJ1-1
abundance: .
v_gene: TRBV6-5
d_gene: TRBD1
CDR3aa: CASTYDRVGTEAFF
CDR3nt: TGTGCCAGCACTTATGACAGGGTGGGAACTGAAGCTTTCTTT

j_gene: TRBJ2-2
abundance: .
v_gene: TRBV6-5
d_gene: .
CDR3aa: CASSYLGPVGELFF
CDR3nt: TGTGCCAGCAGTTATCTGGGCCCCGTTGGGGAGCTGTTTTTT

j_gene: TRBJ2-2
abundance: .
v_gene: TRBV19
d_gene: .
CDR3aa: CASSVVVESGELFF
CDR3nt: TGTGCCAGTAGTGTCGTCGTGGAGTCCGGGGAGCTGTTTTTT

j_gene: TRBJ2-4
abundance: .
v_gene: TRBV27
d_gene: .
CDR3aa: CASSPPGWTAKYF
CDR3nt: TGTGCCAGCAGTCCACCCGGCTGGACTGCGAAATACTTC

j_gene: TRBJ2-7
abundance: once
v_gene: TRBV6-6
d_gene: .
CDR3aa: CASSYGLGRSYEQYF
CDR3nt: TGTGCCAGCAGTTACGGCCTCGGCAGGTCCTACGAGCAGTACTTC

j_gene: TRBJ1-1
abundance: few
v_gene: TRBV19
d_gene: .
CDR3aa: CASSQDRITEAFF
CDR3nt: TGTGCCAGTAGCCAAGACAGGATCACTGAAGCTTTCTTT

j_gene: TRBJ2-2
abundance: .
v_gene: TRBV6-4
d_gene: TRBD2
CDR3aa: CASSALADTGELFF
CDR3nt: TGTGCCAGCAGTGCACTAGCGGACACCGGGGAGCTGTTTTTT

j_gene: TRBJ2-2
abundance: .
v_gene: TRBV18
d_gene: .
CDR3aa: CASSPDGRTGELFF
CDR3nt: TGTGCCAGCTCACCCGATGGGCGCACCGGGGAGCTGTTTTTT

j_gene: TRBJ2-1
abundance: .
v_gene: TRBV7-9
d_gene: .
CDR3aa: CASSLELWTQSSYNEQFF
CDR3nt: TGTGCCAGCAGCTTAGAACTCTGGACGCAAAGCTCCTACAATGAGCAGTTCTTC

j_gene: TRBJ2-7
abundance: .
v_gene: TRBV28
d_gene: .
CDR3aa: CASSPPGRDFYEQYF
CDR3nt: TGTGCCAGCAGTCCACCGGGACGGGATTTCTACGAGCAGTACTTC

j_gene: TRBJ1-1
abundance: .
v_gene: TRBV28
d_gene: .
CDR3aa: CASSFVGKGAFF
CDR3nt: TGTGCCAGCAGTTTCGTGGGGAAGGGGGCTTTCTTT

j_gene: TRBJ2-7
abundance: .
v_gene: TRBV18
d_gene: TRBD2
CDR3aa: CASSPRTSGSYEQYF
CDR3nt: TGTGCCAGCTCACCGAGGACTAGCGGCTCCTACGAGCAGTACTTC

j_gene: TRBJ2-2
abundance: .
v_gene: TRBV28
d_gene: .
CDR3aa: CASNSRINTGELFF
CDR3nt: TGTGCCAGCAACAGCCGGATTAACACCGGGGAGCTGTTTTTT

j_gene: TRBJ1-2
abundance: .
v_gene: TRBV28
d_gene: TRBD1
CDR3aa: CASSGQGGVYGYTF
CDR3nt: TGTGCCAGCAGCGGACAGGGAGGGGTCTATGGCTACACCTTC

j_gene: TRBJ2-2
abundance: .
v_gene: TRBV9
d_gene: .
CDR3aa: CASSEGRLAGELFF
CDR3nt: TGTGCCAGCAGCGAGGGGCGCCTGGCCGGGGAGCTGTTTTTT

j_gene: TRBJ2-3
abundance: .
v_gene: TRBV5-1
d_gene: TRBD2
CDR3aa: CASSLPGTGGLRDTQYF
CDR3nt: TGCGCCAGCAGCTTGCCTGGGACGGGGGGGCTCAGAGATACGCAGTATTTT

j_gene: TRBJ2-1
abundance: .
v_gene: TRBV5-1
d_gene: TRBD2
CDR3aa: CASSLVSREGDEQFF
CDR3nt: TGCGCCAGCAGCTTGGTGTCGCGGGAGGGCGATGAGCAGTTCTTC

j_gene: TRBJ1-4
abundance: .
v_gene: TRBV19
d_gene: .
CDR3aa: CASSTGGAGNEKLFF
CDR3nt: TGTGCCAGTTCGACGGGGGGCGCGGGGAATGAAAAACTGTTTTTT

j_gene: TRBJ1-1
abundance: few
v_gene: TRBV29-1
d_gene: .
CDR3aa: CSVEVLGSEAFF
CDR3nt: TGCAGCGTTGAAGTTCTAGGGAGTGAAGCTTTCTTT

j_gene: TRBJ1-3
abundance: .
v_gene: TRBV19
d_gene: .
CDR3aa: CASSSWGRGNTIYF
CDR3nt: TGTGCCAGTAGTTCTTGGGGGCGTGGAAACACCATATATTTT

j_gene: TRBJ2-6
abundance: .
v_gene: TRBV9
d_gene: .
CDR3aa: CASSEVPGAGANVLTF
CDR3nt: TGTGCCAGCAGCGAGGTTCCGGGCGCTGGGGCCAACGTCCTGACTTTC

j_gene: TRBJ1-1
abundance: .
v_gene: TRBV11-2
d_gene: .
CDR3aa: CASSLLRGINTEAFF
CDR3nt: TGTGCCAGCAGCTTATTAAGGGGGATTAACACTGAAGCTTTCTTT

j_gene: TRBJ1-1
abundance: .
v_gene: TRBV4-3
d_gene: .
CDR3aa: CASSLFLMNTEAFF
CDR3nt: TGCGCCAGCAGCCTCTTCTTAATGAACACTGAAGCTTTCTTT

j_gene: TRBJ1-5
abundance: .
v_gene: TRBV10-3
d_gene: .
CDR3aa: CAISEFSGDLASQPQHF
CDR3nt: TGTGCCATCAGTGAATTTTCTGGGGACTTGGCTAGTCAGCCCCAGCATTTT

j_gene: TRBJ1-2
abundance: .
v_gene: TRBV19
d_gene: .
CDR3aa: CASSIQGRRTSYGYTF
CDR3nt: TGTGCCAGTAGTATACAGGGGCGGCGTACTTCCTATGGCTACACCTTC